This entry is about one TCR beta chain. CDR1 and CDR2 (germline): MGHDK, SYGVNS. V lost 5 bases, J lost 5 bases, and 6 bases lay in between. The CDR3 has 12 residues. Original analysis: Reference gene primer amplification yielded estimated nucleated cell counts. Clones were sequenced by immunoSEQ multiplex PCR, and TCRdb holds only the in-frame ones, with some missing. V and J calls and clone size follow that table, whereas D and trimming were derived from the DNA. The table lists about 250,000 clones, approximately 85% of them singletons, with about 8.2% in the top ten. The sample comes from a study of blood T cell repertoires in COVID-19. Study as a whole: The United States, Italy and Spain were the sources of the acute and convalescent COVID-19 samples. The cDNA or gDNA used as material had been derived from T cells, B-cell-depleted T cells, or PBMCs.

The receptor was isolated from a woman in her forties or fifties with acute COVID-19. The genes are TRBV25-1 and TRBJ1-4, with D unresolved. The sample comprised PBMCs or T cells enriched from blood (not recorded which). The CDR3 protein is CASSFPNEKLFF. In DNA form, the CDR3 reads TGTGCCAGCAGTTTTCCAAATGAAAAACTGTTTTTT.